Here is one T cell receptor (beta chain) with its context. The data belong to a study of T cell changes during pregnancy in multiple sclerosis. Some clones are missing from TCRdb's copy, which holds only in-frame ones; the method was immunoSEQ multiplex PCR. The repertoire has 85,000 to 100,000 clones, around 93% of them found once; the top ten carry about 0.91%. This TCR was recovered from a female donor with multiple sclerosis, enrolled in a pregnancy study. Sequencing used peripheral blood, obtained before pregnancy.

The CDR3 here is CASSASFGSTDTQYF. In nucleotides, the CDR3 is TGTGCCAGCAGTGCTTCTTTCGGGAGCACAGATACGCAGTATTTT. The chain joins TRBV6-1 to TRBJ2-3; no reliable D call. The CDR3 contains 15 residues. Germline loops: CDR1 MNHNS, CDR2 SASEGT. With 4 bases removed from V and 0 bases from J, the gap between germline ends came to 11 bases.